This T cell receptor (beta chain) was observed in a study of blood T cell repertoires in COVID-19. Across the whole study: The United States, Italy and Spain supplied acute and convalescent COVID-19 samples. The cDNA or gDNA used as material had been derived from T cells, B-cell-depleted T cells, or PBMCs.

Germline lookup yields CDR1 MNHEY and CDR2 SMNVEV (reference sequence). There are 13 residues in the CDR3. With 1 base removed from V and 3 bases from J, the gap between germline ends came to 6 bases. Grouping used clinical history reported by participants in a survey and questionnaire. Each recovered donor of Cohort 3 presented with two negative PCRs, clearance, or symptom resolution. The data were produced by immunoSEQ multiplex PCR, yet TCRdb's version contains in-frame clones alone and is incomplete. This table holds about 290,000 clones, about 89% found once. The sequence came from a woman aged 40 to 55 who had recovered from COVID-19. The chain employs TRBV27 and TRBJ1-1; D call uncertain. The sequenced sample consisted of PBMCs or T cells enriched from blood (not recorded which). The CDR3 DNA is TGTGCCAGCAGTTTATTTGACTACACTGAAGCTTTCTTT. It encodes CASSLFDYTEAFF.